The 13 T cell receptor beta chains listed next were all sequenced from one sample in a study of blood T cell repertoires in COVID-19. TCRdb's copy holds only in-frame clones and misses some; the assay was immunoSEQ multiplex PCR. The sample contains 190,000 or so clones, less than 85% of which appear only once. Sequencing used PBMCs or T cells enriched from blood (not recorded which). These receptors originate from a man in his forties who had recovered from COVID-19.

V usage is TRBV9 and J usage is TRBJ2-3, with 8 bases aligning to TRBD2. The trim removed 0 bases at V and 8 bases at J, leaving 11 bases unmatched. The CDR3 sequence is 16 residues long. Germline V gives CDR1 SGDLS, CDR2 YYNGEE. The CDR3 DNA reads TGTGCCAGCAGCGTAGAAGCGGGAGTTATGGGGAGTACGCAGTATTTT. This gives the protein CASSVEAGVMGSTQYF.

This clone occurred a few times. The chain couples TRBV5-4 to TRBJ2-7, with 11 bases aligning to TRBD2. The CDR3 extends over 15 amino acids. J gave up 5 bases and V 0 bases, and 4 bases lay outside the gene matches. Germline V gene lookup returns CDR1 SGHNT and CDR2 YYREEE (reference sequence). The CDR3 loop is CASSLAASGRNEQYF. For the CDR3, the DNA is TGTGCCAGCAGCTTGGCCGCTAGCGGGAGGAACGAGCAGTACTTC.

The CDR3 region has the DNA TGTGCCAGCAGCTTAATTGACTACCCCTACGAGCAGTACTTC. This translates into CASSLIDYPYEQYF. The chain carries TRBV7-9 and TRBJ2-7, with D tentatively TRBD2 (5 bases). Looked up from germline, CDR1 is SEHNR and CDR2 is FQNEAQ (reference sequence). The CDR3 sequence is 14 residues long. V was trimmed by 2 bases and J by 2 bases, leaving 10 bases between them.

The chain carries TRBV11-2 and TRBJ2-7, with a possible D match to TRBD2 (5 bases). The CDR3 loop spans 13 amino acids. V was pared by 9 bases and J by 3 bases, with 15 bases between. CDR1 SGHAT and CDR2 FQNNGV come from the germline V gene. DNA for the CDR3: TGTGCCAGTAGGGATAGCGCGGGCTACGAGCAGTACTTC. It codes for CASRDSAGYEQYF.

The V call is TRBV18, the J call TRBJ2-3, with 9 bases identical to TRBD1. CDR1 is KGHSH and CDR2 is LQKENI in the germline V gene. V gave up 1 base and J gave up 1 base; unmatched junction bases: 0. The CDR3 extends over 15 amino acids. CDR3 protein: CASSPRTGGTDTQYF. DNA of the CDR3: TGTGCCAGCTCACCACGGACAGGGGGCACAGATACGCAGTATTTT.

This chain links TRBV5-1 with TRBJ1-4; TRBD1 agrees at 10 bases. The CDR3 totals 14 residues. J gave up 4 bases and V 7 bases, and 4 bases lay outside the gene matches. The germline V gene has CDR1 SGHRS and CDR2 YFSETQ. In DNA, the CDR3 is TGCGCCAGCGGGGACAGGGGAGTTAATGAAAAACTGTTTTTT. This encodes CASGDRGVNEKLFF.

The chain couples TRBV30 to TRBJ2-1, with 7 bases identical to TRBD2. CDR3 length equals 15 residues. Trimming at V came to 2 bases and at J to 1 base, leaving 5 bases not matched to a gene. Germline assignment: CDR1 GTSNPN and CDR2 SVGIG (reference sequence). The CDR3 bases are TGTGCCTGGAGTAGGGCTAGCGGTTCCTACAATGAGCAGTTCTTC. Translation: CAWSRASGSYNEQFF. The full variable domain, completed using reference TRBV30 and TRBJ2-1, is SQTIHQWPATLVQPVGSPLSLECTVEGTSNPNLYWYRQAAGRGLQLLFYSVGIGQISSEVPQNLSASRPQDRQFILSSKKLLLSDSGFYLCAWSRASGSYNEQFFGPGTRLTVL.

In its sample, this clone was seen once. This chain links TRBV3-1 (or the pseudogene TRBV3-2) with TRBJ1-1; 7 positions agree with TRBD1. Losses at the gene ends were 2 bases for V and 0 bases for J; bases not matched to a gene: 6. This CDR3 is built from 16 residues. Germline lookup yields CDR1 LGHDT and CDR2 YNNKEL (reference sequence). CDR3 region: CASSQRTGSMNTEAFF. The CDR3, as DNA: TGTGCCAGCAGCCAACGGACAGGCTCAATGAACACTGAAGCTTTCTTT.

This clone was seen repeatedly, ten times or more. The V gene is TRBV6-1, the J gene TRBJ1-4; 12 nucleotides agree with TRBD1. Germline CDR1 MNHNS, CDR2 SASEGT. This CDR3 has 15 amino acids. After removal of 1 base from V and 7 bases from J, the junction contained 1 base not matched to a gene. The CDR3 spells CASSEGGQGAEKLFF. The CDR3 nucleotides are TGTGCCAGCAGTGAAGGGGGACAGGGGGCTGAAAAACTGTTTTTT.

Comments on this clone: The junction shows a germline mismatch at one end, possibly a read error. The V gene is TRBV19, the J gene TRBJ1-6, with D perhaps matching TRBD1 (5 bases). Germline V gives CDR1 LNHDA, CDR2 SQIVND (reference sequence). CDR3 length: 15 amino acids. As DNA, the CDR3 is TGTGCCAGTAGTGTAGACAGCTCCTATAATTCACCCCTCCACTTT. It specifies CASSVDSSYNSPLHF. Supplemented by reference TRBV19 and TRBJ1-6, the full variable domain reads DGGITQSPKYLFRKEGQNVTLSCEQNLNHDAMYWYRQDPGQGLRLIYYSQIVNDFQKGDIAEGYSVSREKKESFPLTVTSAQKNPTAFYLCASSVDSSYNSPLHFGNGTRLTVT.

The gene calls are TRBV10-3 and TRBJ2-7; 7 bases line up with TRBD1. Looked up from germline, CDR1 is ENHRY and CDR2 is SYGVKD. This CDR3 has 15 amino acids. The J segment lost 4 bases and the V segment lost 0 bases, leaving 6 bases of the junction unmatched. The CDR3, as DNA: TGTGCCATCAGTGAGTCTTGGACAGGACCGTACGAGCAGTACTTC. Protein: CAISESWTGPYEQYF.

The CDR3 coding sequence is TGTGCCAGCGTCCAGGGGGTTGAGCAGTACTTC. Residues: CASVQGVEQYF. V and J are TRBV6-6 and TRBJ2-7; 7 nucleotides align to TRBD1. This CDR3 has 11 residues. CDR1 is MNHNY, CDR2 SVGAGI, per germline (reference sequence). J was trimmed by 7 bases and V by 8 bases; bases with no gene match: 5.

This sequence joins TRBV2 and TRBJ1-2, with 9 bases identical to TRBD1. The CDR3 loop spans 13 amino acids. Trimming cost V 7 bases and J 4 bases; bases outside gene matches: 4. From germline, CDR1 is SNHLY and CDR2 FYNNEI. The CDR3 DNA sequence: TGTGCCAGCATGGGGACAGGGAGCTATGGCTACACCTTC. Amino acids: CASMGTGSYGYTF.